These 21 T cell receptor beta chains were sequenced from one sample in a study of T cells in Graves' hyperthyroidism and ophthalmopathy. Amplified regions were TCR beta CDR3 sequences from RNA transcripts. First-round RT-PCR of the TCR CDR3 relied on the HTBI primer set. TCRdb ran MiXCR on the multiplex PCR reads and lists one entry per CDR3 protein. The repertoire holds nearly 750,000 distinct CDR3 sequences, with about 35% as singletons. What was sequenced was blood. These TCRs come from a woman between 40 and 50 years old with Graves' hyperthyroidism.

This chain uses TRBV7-2 with TRBJ2-2; the match to TRBD2 covers 11 bases. Germline lookup yields CDR1 SGHTA and CDR2 FQGNSA. The V segment lost 3 bases and the J segment 9 bases; nucleotides outside the gene matches: 3. The CDR3 runs 14 residues. Here the CDR3 reads CASSFSGGARELFF. CDR3 DNA sequence: TGTGCCAGCAGCTTTAGCGGGGGGGCGAGGGAGCTGTTTTTT.

This clonotype appeared many times. V usage is TRBV10-3 and J usage is TRBJ2-5; possibly TRBD2 for D (6 bases). This CDR3 has 17 residues. Trimming took 2 bases from V and 4 from J, leaving 20 bases between them. Germline V lookup: CDR1 ENHRY, CDR2 SYGVKD. In DNA form, the CDR3 reads TGTGCCATCAGTGAGCTTCCCGGGACTCCCATGCGAGAGACCCAGTACTTC. Amino acids: CAISELPGTPMRETQYF.

The chain has TRBV11-2 and TRBJ1-2; the D gene is possibly TRBD1 (6 bases). The CDR3 is 15 residues long. Germline V lookup: CDR1 SGHAT, CDR2 FQNNGV. V dropped 7 bases and J dropped 4 bases, with 19 bases sitting between them. The CDR3 bases are TGTGCCAGCAACAGTCCTCGTGGGGGCGTCTATGGCTACACCTTC. This translates into CASNSPRGGVYGYTF.

This clonotype came up many times. This chain connects TRBV7-9 to TRBJ1-2; 7 bases agree with TRBD1. V was clipped by 1 base and J by 2 bases; unmatched bases: 4. The CDR3 extends over 15 amino acids. The germline V gene has CDR1 SEHNR and CDR2 FQNEAQ (reference sequence). CDR3 sequence (DNA): TGTGCCAGCAGCTTAGAGGCGGGACAGAACTATGGCTACACCTTC. This sequence encodes CASSLEAGQNYGYTF.

In this sample, this clonotype turned up a few times. The rearrangement links TRBV5-4 to TRBJ1-1, with TRBD1 as a possible D gene (5 bases). CDR3 length: 14 amino acids. Germline V gene sequence: CDR1 SGHNT, CDR2 YYREEE (reference sequence). The V end lost 4 bases, the J end lost 4 bases, and 14 bases lay between the germline ends. As DNA, the CDR3 is TGTGCCAGCAGCCCTCGGTGGGGGAGCACTGAAGCTTTCTTT. It is translated as CASSPRWGSTEAFF.

This clonotype was observed a handful of times. The chain links TRBV4-3 to TRBJ2-7; D remains unclear. Germline-derived CDR1 and CDR2 are LGHNA and YSLEER. V was pared by 1 base and J by 2 bases, with 9 bases between. CDR3 length: 14 amino acids. As DNA, the CDR3 is TGCGCCAGCAGCCAAGGCCCGGCCCCCTACGAGCAGTACTTC. Its protein is CASSQGPAPYEQYF.

As to this clonotype: Likely a read error: the CDR3 ends without its conserved phenylalanine or tryptophan. The CDR3 bases are TGTGCCAGCAGCTTAGAACCCTACGAACCGGATACGCAGTATCTT. Amino acid sequence: CASSLEPYEPDTQYL. This chain uses TRBV7-6 with TRBJ2-3; D unresolved. The CDR3 contains 15 residues. Between the trimmed V and J ends, which lost 1 base and 6 bases, there was a span of 14 bases. Germline V CDR1 and CDR2: SGHVS, FNYEAQ.

This clonotype came up once. The V gene is TRBV7-8, the J gene TRBJ2-5; possible D gene TRBD2, 7 bases. Germline V lookup: CDR1 SGHVS, CDR2 FQNEAQ. Trimming pared 11 bases from V and 10 bases from J, leaving 23 bases between. The CDR3 has 13 amino acids. CDR3 loop: CAWSAGTGRDQYF. CDR3 nucleotide sequence: TGTGCCTGGAGTGCGGGTACAGGGAGGGACCAGTACTTC.

Concerning this clonotype itself: A clone one base away is much larger, so this may be a read error. This likely comes from a read error, as the CDR3 has no conserved phenylalanine or tryptophan at its end. The rearrangement uses TRBV29-1 and TRBJ1-1; D is ambiguous. Trimming removed 2 bases from V and 8 bases from J, with 9 bases in between. Germline loops: CDR1 SQVTM, CDR2 ANQGSEA. The CDR3 has 11 amino acids. The chain's CDR3 is CSVEHRLEAFL. The CDR3 DNA is TGCAGCGTTGAACACCGATTAGAAGCTTTCCTT.

V and J are TRBV15 and TRBJ2-6; possible D gene TRBD2, 6 bases. Trimming took 7 bases from V and 0 from J, leaving 13 bases between them. Per germline, CDR1 LNHNV and CDR2 YYDKDF (reference sequence). The CDR3 totals 16 residues. CDR3 DNA sequence: TGTGCCACCACTTTCTCCGGGGGCTCTGGGGCCAACGTCCTGACTTTC. It codes for CATTFSGGSGANVLTF.

About this clonotype: The junction departs from germline at one end; a sequencing error may be responsible. The chain couples TRBV7-8 to TRBJ2-7; the D gene is possibly TRBD1 (5 bases). The germline CDR1 and CDR2 sequences are SGHVS and FQNEAQ. This CDR3 has 16 residues. CDR3 loop: CASSLVMRTDNYEQYF. CDR3 sequence (DNA): TGCGCCAGCAGCTTGGTAATGCGGACGGACAACTACGAGCAGTACTTC.

This clonotype occurred a few times. With a much larger clone just one base away, this may be a read error. The rearrangement joins TRBV7-8 to TRBJ1-5; possible D gene TRBD1, 5 bases. Per germline, CDR1 SGHVS and CDR2 FQNEAQ. The CDR3 is 15 amino acids. Here the CDR3 reads CASGLGRAGNQPQHF. DNA of the CDR3: TGTGCCAGCGGCTTAGGCAGGGCGGGCAATCAGCCCCAGCATTTT.

The V gene is TRBV12-3 or TRBV12-4, the J gene TRBJ1-1; tentative D call: TRBD1 (5 bases). The CDR3 covers 16 residues. The ends were cut back, 5 bases at V and 5 bases at J, with 21 bases in the middle. As DNA, the CDR3 is TGTGCCAGCAGTACCCACTTCCCCGGGGGGGAAACTGAAGCTTTCTTT. It codes for CASSTHFPGGETEAFF.

This clonotype was picked up many times. The chain links TRBV10-1 to TRBJ1-1; 7 bases fit TRBD1. V dropped 6 bases and J dropped 0; count of bases not matched to a gene: 7. Germline V gene data show CDR1 as WNHNN and CDR2 as SYGVQD (reference sequence). The CDR3 runs 15 residues. This chain's CDR3 is CASSRQGIMNTEAFF. The CDR3 DNA reads as TGCGCCAGCAGCAGACAGGGAATTATGAACACTGAAGCTTTCTTT.

The rearrangement links TRBV11-2 to TRBJ2-7; 8 nucleotides align to TRBD2. Per the germline V gene, CDR1 is SGHAT and CDR2 is FQNNGV. The CDR3 covers 15 residues. Trimming cost V 4 bases and J 3 bases; bases outside gene matches: 8. This CDR3 is CASSSGTRSSYEQYF. The CDR3 DNA is TGTGCCAGCAGCTCAGGGACTAGAAGTAGCTACGAGCAGTACTTC.

V gene TRBV2 combines with J gene TRBJ1-2; 8 bases line up with TRBD1. Trimming removed 3 bases from V and 6 bases from J; junction bases left unmatched: 3. The CDR3 loop spans 13 amino acids. Germline-derived CDR1 and CDR2 are SNHLY and FYNNEI. CDR3 in amino acids: CASSEDRAHGYTF. The CDR3 nucleotides read TGTGCCAGCAGTGAGGACAGGGCCCATGGCTACACCTTC.

This clonotype was counted ten times or more. The rearrangement joins TRBV24-1 to TRBJ1-1; D might be TRBD1 (5 bases). Trimming cost V 4 bases and J 8 bases, with 7 bases left between them. Germline assignment: CDR1 KGHDR and CDR2 SFDVKD. This CDR3 comprises 11 residues. In DNA, the CDR3 is TGTGCCACCAGTGACCGACAGGAAGCTTTCTTT. Protein product: CATSDRQEAFF.

The sample holds many counts of this clonotype. The rearrangement links TRBV6-6 to TRBJ1-6; D not certain. Trimming removed 0 bases at V and 7 bases at J, with 16 bases between. Germline-derived CDR1 and CDR2 are MNHNY and SVGAGI (reference sequence). The CDR3 extends over 17 amino acids. The CDR3: CASSYSGIQTGNSPLHF. The CDR3 DNA reads TGTGCCAGCAGTTACTCTGGCATTCAGACGGGGAATTCACCCCTCCACTTT.

The CDR3 reads CASSLGGGYYGYTF. DNA of the CDR3: TGCGCCAGCAGCCTCGGCGGGGGGTACTATGGCTACACCTTC. The chain carries TRBV4-1 and TRBJ1-2, with a weak D call TRBD1 (5 bases). Germline lookup yields CDR1 MGHRA and CDR2 YSYEKL. V was shortened by 4 bases and J by 3 bases, with 12 bases between the two germline ends. The CDR3 contains 14 residues.

This clonotype came up a few times. The genes are TRBV28 and TRBJ1-2; maybe TRBD1 (5 bases). The CDR3 extends over 12 amino acids. The germline V and J ends were trimmed by 8 bases and 7 bases, with 14 bases remaining between them. The V gene's germline CDR1 is MDHEN and CDR2 SYDVKM. The DNA for the CDR3 is TGTGCCAGCCTTCAGGGCGCTACTGGCTACACCTTC. Amino acids: CASLQGATGYTF.

As for this clonotype: Since a much larger clone is just one base distant, this may be a read error. The genes are TRBV5-5 and TRBJ2-5, with 11 nucleotides matching TRBD1. This CDR3 region has 14 residues. Per the germline V gene, CDR1 is SGHKS and CDR2 is YYEKEE (reference sequence). This CDR3 reads CASSSGQGAETRYF. The CDR3, as DNA: TGTGCCAGCAGCTCCGGACAGGGGGCTGAGACCCGGTACTTC.